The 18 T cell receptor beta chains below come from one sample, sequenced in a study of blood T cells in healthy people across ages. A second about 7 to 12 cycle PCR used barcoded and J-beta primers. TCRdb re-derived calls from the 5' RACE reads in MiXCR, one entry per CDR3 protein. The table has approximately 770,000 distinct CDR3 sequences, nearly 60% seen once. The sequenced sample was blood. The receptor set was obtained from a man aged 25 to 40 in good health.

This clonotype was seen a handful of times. The CDR3 nucleotides read TGTGCCAGCAGGGGGGCTAGCACAGATACGCAGTATTTT. Translated: CASRGASTDTQYF. The chain joins TRBV7-2 to TRBJ2-3; TRBD1 is a possible D gene (6 bases). V was clipped by 6 bases and J by 0 bases, with 7 bases between them. CDR1 and CDR2 (germline): SGHTA, FQGNSA. This CDR3 has 13 residues.

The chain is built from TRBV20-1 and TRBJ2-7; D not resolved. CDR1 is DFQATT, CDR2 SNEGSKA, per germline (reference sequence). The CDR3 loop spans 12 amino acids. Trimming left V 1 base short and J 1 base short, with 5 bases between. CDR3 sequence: CSARGASYEQYF. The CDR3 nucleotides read TGCAGTGCTAGAGGGGCTTCCTACGAGCAGTACTTC.

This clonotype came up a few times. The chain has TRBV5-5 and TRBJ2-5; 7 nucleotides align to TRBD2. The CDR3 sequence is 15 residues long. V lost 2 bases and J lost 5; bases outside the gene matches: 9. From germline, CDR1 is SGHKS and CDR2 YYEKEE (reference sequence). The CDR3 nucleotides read TGTGCCAGCAGCTTCGGTGGGAGGGCTCTCGAGACCCAGTACTTC. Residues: CASSFGGRALETQYF.

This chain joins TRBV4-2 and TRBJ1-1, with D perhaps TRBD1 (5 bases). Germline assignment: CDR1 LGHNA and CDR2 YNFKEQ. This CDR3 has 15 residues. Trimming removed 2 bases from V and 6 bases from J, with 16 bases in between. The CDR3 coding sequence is TGTGCCAGCAGCCAAACAGCAAGGGGTCATTCTGAAGCTTTCTTT. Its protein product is CASSQTARGHSEAFF.

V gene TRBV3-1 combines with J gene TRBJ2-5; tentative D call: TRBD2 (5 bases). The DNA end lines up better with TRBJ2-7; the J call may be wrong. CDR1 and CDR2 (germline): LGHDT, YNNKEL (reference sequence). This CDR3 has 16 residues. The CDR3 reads CASSQDQRVKLYEQYF. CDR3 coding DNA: TGTGCCAGCAGCCAAGACCAGAGGGTGAAGCTTTACGAGCAGTACTTC.

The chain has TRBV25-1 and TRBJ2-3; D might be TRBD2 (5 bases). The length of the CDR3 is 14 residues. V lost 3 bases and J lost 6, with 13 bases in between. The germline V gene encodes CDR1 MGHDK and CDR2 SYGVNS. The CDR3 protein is CASSDPRASDTQYF. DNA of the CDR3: TGTGCCAGCAGTGACCCGAGGGCATCCGATACGCAGTATTTT.

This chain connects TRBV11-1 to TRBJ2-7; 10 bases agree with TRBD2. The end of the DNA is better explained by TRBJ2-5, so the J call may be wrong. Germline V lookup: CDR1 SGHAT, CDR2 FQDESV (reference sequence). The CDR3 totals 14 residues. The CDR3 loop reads CASQAGGLRETQYF. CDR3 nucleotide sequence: TGTGCCAGCCAAGCGGGGGGGCTGAGGGAGACCCAGTACTTC.

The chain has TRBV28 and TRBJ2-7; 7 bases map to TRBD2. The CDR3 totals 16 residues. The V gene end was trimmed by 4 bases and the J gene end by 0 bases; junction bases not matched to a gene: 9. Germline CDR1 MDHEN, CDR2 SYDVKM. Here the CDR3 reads CASSSAASGSSYEQYF. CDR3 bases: TGTGCCAGCAGTTCCGCCGCTAGCGGCAGCTCCTACGAGCAGTACTTC.

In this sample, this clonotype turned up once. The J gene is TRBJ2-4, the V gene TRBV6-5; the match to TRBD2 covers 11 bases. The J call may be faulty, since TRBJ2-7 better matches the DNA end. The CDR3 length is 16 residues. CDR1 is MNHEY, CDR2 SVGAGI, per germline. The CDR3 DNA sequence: TGTGCCAGCAGTCCCTCCCTAGCGGGAGGTGAAAACGAGCAGTACTTC. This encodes CASSPSLAGGENEQYF.

CDR3 sequence reads: CAISREADSNEQYF. In nucleotides, the CDR3 is TGTGCCATCAGCCGAGAAGCAGACAGCAATGAGCAGTACTTC. The rearrangement joins TRBV10-3 to TRBJ2-7; the D gene is possibly TRBD1 (5 bases). V was pared by 6 bases and J by 7 bases, with 19 bases between. Looked up from germline, CDR1 is ENHRY and CDR2 is SYGVKD. CDR3 length: 14 amino acids.

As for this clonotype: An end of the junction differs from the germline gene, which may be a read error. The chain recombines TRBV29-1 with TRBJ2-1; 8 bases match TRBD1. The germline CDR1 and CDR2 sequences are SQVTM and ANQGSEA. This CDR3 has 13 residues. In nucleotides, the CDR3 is TGCGGCGTTTCTGTTGACAGGGGAAATGAGCAGTTCTTC. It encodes CGVSVDRGNEQFF.

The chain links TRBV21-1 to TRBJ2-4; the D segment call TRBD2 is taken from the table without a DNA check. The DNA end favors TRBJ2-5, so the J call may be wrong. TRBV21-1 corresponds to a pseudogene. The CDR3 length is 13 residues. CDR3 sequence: CARGAGGQETQYF. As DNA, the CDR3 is TGTGCCAGGGGCGCGGGGGGCCAAGAGACCCAGTACTTC.

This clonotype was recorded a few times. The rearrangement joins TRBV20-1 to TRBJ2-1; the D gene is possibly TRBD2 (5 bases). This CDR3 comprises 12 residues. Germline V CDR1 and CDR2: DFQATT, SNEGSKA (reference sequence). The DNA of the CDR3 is TGCAGGATCTCAGCCGGGGACAATGAGCAGTTCTTC. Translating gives CRISAGDNEQFF.

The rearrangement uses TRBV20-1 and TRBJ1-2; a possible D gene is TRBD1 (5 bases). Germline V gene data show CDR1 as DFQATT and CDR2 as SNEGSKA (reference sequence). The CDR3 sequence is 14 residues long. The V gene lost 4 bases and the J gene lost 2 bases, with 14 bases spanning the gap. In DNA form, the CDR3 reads TGCAGTGCTACGAGGGGCAGCACCAACTATGGCTACACCTTC. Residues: CSATRGSTNYGYTF.

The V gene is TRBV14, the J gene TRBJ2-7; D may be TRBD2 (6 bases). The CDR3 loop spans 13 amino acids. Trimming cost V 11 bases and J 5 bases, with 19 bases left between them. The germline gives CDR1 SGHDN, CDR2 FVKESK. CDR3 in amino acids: CALVGGPFDEQYF. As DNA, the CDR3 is TGTGCCCTTGTGGGGGGTCCCTTCGACGAGCAGTACTTC.

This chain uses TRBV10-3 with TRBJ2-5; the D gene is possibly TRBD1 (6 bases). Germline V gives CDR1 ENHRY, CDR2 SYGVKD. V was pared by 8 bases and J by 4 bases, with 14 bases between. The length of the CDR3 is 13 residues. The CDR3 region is CAIHGGQGETQYF. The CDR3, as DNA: TGTGCCATCCATGGGGGCCAGGGAGAGACCCAGTACTTC.

CDR3 amino acids: CASQYGVEQYF. The CDR3 bases are TGTGCCAGCCAATACGGTGTCGAGCAGTACTTC. The chain joins TRBV6-5 to TRBJ2-7, with unresolved D. The CDR3 has 11 amino acids. The germline CDR1 and CDR2 sequences are MNHEY and SVGAGI. V lost 8 bases to trimming and J lost 6 bases, with 11 bases between them.

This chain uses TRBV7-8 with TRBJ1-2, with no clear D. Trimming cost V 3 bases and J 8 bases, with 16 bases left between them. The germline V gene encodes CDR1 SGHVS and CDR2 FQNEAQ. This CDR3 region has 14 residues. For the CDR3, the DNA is TGTGCCAGCAGCTTGCGGGCTCAACCGTCGGGCTACACCTTC. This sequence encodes CASSLRAQPSGYTF.